This TCR beta chain is from a study of blood T cell repertoires in COVID-19. Study at large: T cells, B-cell-depleted T cells, or PBMCs supplied cDNA or gDNA.

Profiled with immunoSEQ multiplex PCR; TCRdb holds only in-frame clones, not every one. The sample has 20,000 to 25,000 clones; just over 85% are singletons. V shed 1 base and J 8 bases; nucleotides not matched to a gene: 7. The CDR3 is made up of 15 amino acids. CDR1 and CDR2 (germline): MGHRA, YSYEKL. The TCR originated in a woman of 80 years or more with active or convalescent COVID-19. The chain recombines TRBV4-1 with TRBJ1-4; TRBD1 matches at 7 bases. The specimen sequenced was peripheral blood. The CDR3, as DNA: TGCGCCAGCAGCCAAGTTGGAGGGGGCCCAGAAAAACTGTTTTTT. Translated: CASSQVGGGPEKLFF.